Sequencing of this T cell receptor (beta chain) was carried out in a study of technical replicates of blood from a few donors. Per germline, CDR1 SSHAT and CDR2 FNYEAQ (reference sequence). The CDR3 covers 15 residues. Note on this clone: An end of the junction differs from the germline gene, which may be a read error.

Only in-frame clones appear in the TCRdb table, and some are missing; sequencing was by immunoSEQ multiplex PCR. This table holds nearly 80,000 clones, about 92% found once. J is TRBJ2-1 and V is TRBV7-7, with 10 nucleotides matching TRBD1. This TCR was recovered from a human donor in good health. Sample: T cells isolated from PBMCs. The chain's CDR3 is CASSTGTGDSNEQFF. CDR3 DNA sequence: TGTGCTAGCAGCACCGGGACAGGGGATTCCAATGAGCAGTTCTTC. Filled out from reference TRBV7-7 and TRBJ2-1, the complete variable domain reads GAGVSQSPRYKVTKRGQDVTLRCDPISSHATLYWYQQALGQGPEFLTYFNYEAQPDKSGLPSDRFSAERPEGSISTLTIQRTEQRDSAMYRCASSTGTGDSNEQFFGPGTRLTVL.